The 15 T cell receptor beta chains presented below share a single source sample, sequenced in a study of blood T cell repertoires in COVID-19 (dated by TCRdb to between 2020 and 2021). The library relied on the immunoSEQ multiplex PCR assay. Here the immuneACCESS table is served through TCRdb, limited to in-frame sequences with V and J called. Missing clones are a known gap in these copies; in checked studies unresolved V genes cover under half, and the rest lacks a known reason. Here the sample has 25,000 to 30,000 clones; 80% to 90% occur a single time. The ten largest clonotypes hold about a tenth of the sample. Sequencing was carried out using peripheral blood. The origin of the receptors is a human donor in a cohort sampled during active COVID-19.

The V and J genes are TRBV2 and TRBJ2-7; possible D gene TRBD1, 6 bases. This CDR3 contains 12 residues. The V and J ends lost 4 bases and 6 bases respectively, with 10 bases between them. Germline CDR1 is SNHLY and CDR2 is FYNNEI. DNA for the CDR3: TGTGCCAGCAGTGGGGGGCTTGCCGAGCAGTACTTC. It is translated as CASSGGLAEQYF.

This CDR3 is CASSRTGTSQETQYF. In nucleotides, the CDR3 is TGCGCCAGCAGCCGGACCGGGACTAGCCAGGAGACCCAGTACTTC. V usage is TRBV5-1 and J usage is TRBJ2-5; 9 bases map to TRBD2. The CDR3 totals 15 residues. The J segment lost 5 bases and the V segment lost 4 bases, leaving 9 bases of the junction unmatched. CDR1 is SGHRS, CDR2 YFSETQ, per germline. Based on the CDR3 plus reference TRBV5-1 and TRBJ2-5, the full variable domain is KAGVTQTPRYLIKTRGQQVTLSCSPISGHRSVSWYQQTPGQGLQFLFEYFSETQRNKGNFPGRFSGRQFSNSRSEMNVSTLELGDSALYLCASSRTGTSQETQYFGPGTRLLVL.

The rearrangement joins TRBV30 to TRBJ2-7; a weak D match, TRBD1 (5 bases). Germline V gene sequence: CDR1 GTSNPN, CDR2 SVGIG (reference sequence). This CDR3 is 13 amino acids long. Trimming cost V 7 bases and J 4 bases, with 17 bases left between them. CDR3: CASVDRYLYEQYF. CDR3 nucleotides: TGTGCCTCTGTAGACAGATATCTATACGAGCAGTACTTC. Full variable domain (outside the CDR3, taken from reference TRBV30 and TRBJ2-7): SQTIHQWPATLVQPVGSPLSLECTVEGTSNPNLYWYRQAAGRGLQLLFYSVGIGQISSEVPQNLSASRPQDRQFILSSKKLLLSDSGFYLCASVDRYLYEQYFGPGTRLTVT.

V usage is TRBV7-9 and J usage is TRBJ1-2, with a possible D match to TRBD1 (6 bases). CDR3 length: 15 amino acids. CDR1 SEHNR and CDR2 FQNEAQ come from the germline V gene (reference sequence). V dropped 8 bases and J dropped 3 bases, with 19 bases sitting between them. The CDR3 bases are TGTGCCAGCGAAGGGGGTAATCCGGGTCACTATGGCTACACCTTC. It yields the protein CASEGGNPGHYGYTF.

J is TRBJ2-3 and V is TRBV11-3; TRBD2 aligns across 9 bases. This CDR3 is built from 17 residues. The V segment lost 1 base and the J segment 0 bases; nucleotides outside the gene matches: 5. Germline assignment: CDR1 SGHNT and CDR2 YENEEA. The CDR3 nucleotides read TGTGCCAGCAGCTTAGGTCTCCTAGCGGGGAGCACAGATACGCAGTATTTT. It encodes CASSLGLLAGSTDTQYF.

The chain links TRBV18 to TRBJ1-3; D is unresolved. CDR3 length equals 18 residues. Germline CDR1 and CDR2: KGHSH and LQKENI. V was clipped by 0 bases and J by 0 bases, with 15 bases between them. CDR3 bases: TGTGCCAGCTCACCACCCCAACGGACTCTCCTCTCTGGAAACACCATATATTTT. It is translated as CASSPPQRTLLSGNTIYF.

This clone was detected only a few times. The chain employs TRBV7-3 and TRBJ1-2; D gene ambiguous. The CDR3 runs to 13 residues. The V end was cut by 5 bases, the J end by 5 bases, with 12 bases between. The germline CDR1 and CDR2 sequences are SGHTA and FQGTGA. CDR3 in amino acids: CASSPGNSYGYTF. As DNA, the CDR3 is TGTGCCAGCAGCCCGGGTAATTCTTATGGCTACACCTTC.

The chain uses TRBV5-4 and TRBJ2-5; 8 nucleotides match TRBD2. Germline loops: CDR1 SGHNT, CDR2 YYREEE (reference sequence). V trimming: 7 bases; J trimming: 1 base; junction bases outside the gene matches: 3. The CDR3 contains 13 residues. Here the CDR3 reads CASGSGAQETQYF. In DNA form, the CDR3 reads TGTGCCAGCGGTAGCGGGGCCCAAGAGACCCAGTACTTC.

The V call is TRBV9, the J call TRBJ1-5; maybe TRBD1 (5 bases). CDR1 SGDLS and CDR2 YYNGEE come from the germline V gene. CDR3 length equals 16 residues. Trimming stripped 6 bases from V and 0 bases from J, with 16 bases between. The DNA for the CDR3 is TGTGCCAGCACTATTGCGGGGCGGGATAGCAATCAGCCCCAGCATTTT. It codes for CASTIAGRDSNQPQHF.

This chain joins TRBV15 and TRBJ1-5; D is unclear. The CDR3 spans 16 residues. V was cut by 3 bases and J by 5 bases, with 17 bases left in between. CDR1 is LNHNV and CDR2 is YYDKDF in the germline V gene (reference sequence). DNA of the CDR3: TGTGCCACCAGCAGCCCCCGCCAGGCAACGGATCAGCCCCAGCATTTT. It codes for CATSSPRQATDQPQHF.

This clone was counted a few times. The V gene is TRBV3-1 (or the pseudogene TRBV3-2), the J gene TRBJ1-6, with D uncertain. This CDR3 spans 15 amino acids. V was cut by 1 base and J by 4 bases, with 8 bases left in between. Germline lookup yields CDR1 LGHDT and CDR2 YNNKEL (reference sequence). The CDR3 protein is CASSQVSSYNSPLHF. CDR3 coding DNA: TGTGCCAGCAGCCAAGTTTCCAGTTATAATTCACCCCTCCACTTT.

This sequence joins TRBV3-1 (or the pseudogene TRBV3-2) and TRBJ2-7; 8 positions agree with TRBD2. The CDR3 covers 17 residues. Trimming at V came to 3 bases and at J to 1 base, leaving 11 bases not matched to a gene. Germline lookup yields CDR1 LGHDT and CDR2 YNNKEL (reference sequence). The DNA for the CDR3 is TGTGCCAGCAGCCAGGAACGGCGGGGGGAGCGTTCCTACGAGCAGTACTTC. Translation gives CASSQERRGERSYEQYF.

V is TRBV2 and J is TRBJ2-3; 11 nucleotides line up with TRBD2. V lost 6 bases to trimming and J lost 6 bases; unmatched junction nucleotides: 11. The germline V gene has CDR1 SNHLY and CDR2 FYNNEI. The CDR3 contains 16 residues. The CDR3 DNA reads TGTGCCAGCAGGCAACGGACTAGCGGGCTAGGGGATACGCAGTATTTT. It is translated as CASRQRTSGLGDTQYF. The full variable domain, rest sourced from reference TRBV2 and TRBJ2-3, is EPEVTQTPSHQVTQMGQEVILRCVPISNHLYFYWYRQILGQKVEFLVSFYNNEISEKSEIFDDQFSVERPDGSNFTLKIRSTKLEDSAMYFCASRQRTSGLGDTQYFGPGTRLTVL.

The chain recombines TRBV4-2 with TRBJ1-6, with a possible D match to TRBD1 (5 bases). The germline V and J ends were trimmed by 7 bases and 7 bases, with 17 bases remaining between them. CDR3 length: 15 residues. CDR1 is LGHNA and CDR2 is YNFKEQ in the germline V gene. DNA for the CDR3: TGTGCCAGCACAGGGCAGGGAGGCTCGAATTCACCCCTCCACTTT. Translated, it gives CASTGQGGSNSPLHF.

This clone was detected once. The V call is TRBV7-6, the J call TRBJ1-1; the D is unclear. Trimming removed 0 bases at V and 6 bases at J, with 8 bases between. The CDR3 spans 13 residues. Germline CDR1 reads SGHVS; CDR2 reads FNYEAQ. The CDR3 region has the DNA TGTGCCAGCAGCTTAGCCCCAGGCGCTGAAGCTTTCTTT. Residues: CASSLAPGAEAFF.